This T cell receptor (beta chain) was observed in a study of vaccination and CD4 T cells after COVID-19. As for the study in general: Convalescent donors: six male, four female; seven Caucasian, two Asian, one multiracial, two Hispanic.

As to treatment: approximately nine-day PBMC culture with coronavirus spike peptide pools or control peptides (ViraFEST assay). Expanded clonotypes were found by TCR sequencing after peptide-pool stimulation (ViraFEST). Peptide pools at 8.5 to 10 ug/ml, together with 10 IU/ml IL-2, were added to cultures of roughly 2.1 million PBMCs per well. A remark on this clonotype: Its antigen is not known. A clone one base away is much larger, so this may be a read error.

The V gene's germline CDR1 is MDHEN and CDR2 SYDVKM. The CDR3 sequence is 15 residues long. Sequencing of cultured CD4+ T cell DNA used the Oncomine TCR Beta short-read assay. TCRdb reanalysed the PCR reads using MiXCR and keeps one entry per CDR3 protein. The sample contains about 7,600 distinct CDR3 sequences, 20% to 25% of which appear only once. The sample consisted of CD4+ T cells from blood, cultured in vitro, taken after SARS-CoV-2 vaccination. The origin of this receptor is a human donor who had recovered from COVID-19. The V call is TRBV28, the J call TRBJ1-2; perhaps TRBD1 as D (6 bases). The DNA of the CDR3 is TGTGCCAGCAGTCCCTCCTCCACAGGGAACTGTGGCTACACCTTC. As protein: CASSPSSTGNCGYTF.